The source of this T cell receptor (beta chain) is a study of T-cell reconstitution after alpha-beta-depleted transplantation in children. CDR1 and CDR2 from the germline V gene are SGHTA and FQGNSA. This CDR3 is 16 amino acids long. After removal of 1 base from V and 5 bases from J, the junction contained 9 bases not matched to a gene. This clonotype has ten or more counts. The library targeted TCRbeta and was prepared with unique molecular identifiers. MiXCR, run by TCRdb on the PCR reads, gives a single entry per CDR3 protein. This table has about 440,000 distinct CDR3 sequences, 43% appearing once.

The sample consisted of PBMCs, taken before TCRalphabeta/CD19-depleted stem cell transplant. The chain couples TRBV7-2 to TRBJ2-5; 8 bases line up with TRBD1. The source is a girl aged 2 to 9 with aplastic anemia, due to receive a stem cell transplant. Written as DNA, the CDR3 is TGTGCCAGCAGCTTAGGAAAGCAGGGGGCGTGGGAGACCCAGTACTTC. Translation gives CASSLGKQGAWETQYF.